This T cell receptor beta chain emerged from a study of cytomegalovirus exposure and HLA in healthy donors. Study-wide results and caveats: Rates of TCR association differed by HLA locus in a later analysis, with DRB1 highest and HLA-C lowest. What a later analysis reportedly showed was that an Asian-associated ancestry cluster had fewer N-insertions than the roughly 720-donor mean. Cytomegalovirus-associated TCR beta chains were listed, numbering some 170.

Both 60 Vbeta primers and 13 Jbeta primers went into the PCR. Sequenced by immunoSEQ multiplex PCR; TCRdb stores in-frame clones only, minus some. This table has 100,000 to 150,000 clones, over 70% appearing once. The CDR3 consists of 15 residues. V lost 0 bases and J 1 base, leaving 6 bases between the germline ends. From germline, CDR1 is PRHDT and CDR2 FYEKMQ (reference sequence). As regards this clone: Its specificity is unknown.

Sample: PBMCs. The gene calls are TRBV13 and TRBJ2-2; D call uncertain. This clonotype was sampled from a woman in her 40s in good health and CMV-seronegative. CDR3 sequence: CASSLGTLNTGELFF. The CDR3 coding sequence is TGTGCCAGCAGCTTAGGGACTTTGAACACCGGGGAGCTGTTTTTT.